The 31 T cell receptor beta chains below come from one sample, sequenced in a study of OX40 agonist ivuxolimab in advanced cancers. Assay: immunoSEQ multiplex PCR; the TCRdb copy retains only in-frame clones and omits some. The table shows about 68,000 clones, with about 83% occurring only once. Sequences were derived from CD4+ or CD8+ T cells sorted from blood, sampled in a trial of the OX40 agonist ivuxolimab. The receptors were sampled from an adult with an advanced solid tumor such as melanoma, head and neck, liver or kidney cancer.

The CDR3 protein is CASGLPVGLYQETQYF. For the CDR3, the DNA is TGTGCTAGTGGTTTGCCCGTGGGACTGTACCAAGAGACCCAGTACTTC. V usage is TRBV12-5 and J usage is TRBJ2-5, with D maybe TRBD2 (6 bases). CDR1 and CDR2 (germline): LGHNT, FRNRAP. V was cut by 2 bases and J by 0 bases, with 13 bases left in between. CDR3 length: 16 residues.

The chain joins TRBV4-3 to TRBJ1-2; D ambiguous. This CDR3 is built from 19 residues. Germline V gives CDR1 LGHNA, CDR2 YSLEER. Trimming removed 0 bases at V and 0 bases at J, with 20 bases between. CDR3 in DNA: TGCGCCAGCAGCCAAGAAGTGCAGTCCCTCCTAACAGCTAACTATGGCTACACCTTC. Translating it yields CASSQEVQSLLTANYGYTF.

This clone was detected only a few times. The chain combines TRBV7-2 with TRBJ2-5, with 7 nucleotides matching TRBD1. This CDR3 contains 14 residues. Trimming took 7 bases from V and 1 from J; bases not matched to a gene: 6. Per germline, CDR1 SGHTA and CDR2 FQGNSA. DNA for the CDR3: TGTGCCAGCACCCGGGACAGACGCCAAGAGACCCAGTACTTC. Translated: CASTRDRRQETQYF.

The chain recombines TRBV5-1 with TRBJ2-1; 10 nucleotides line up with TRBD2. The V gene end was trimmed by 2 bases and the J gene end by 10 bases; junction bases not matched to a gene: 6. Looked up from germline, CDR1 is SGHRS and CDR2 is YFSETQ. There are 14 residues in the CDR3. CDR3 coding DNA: TGCGCCAGCAGCTTCAGCGGGGGGGCAGAGGAGCAGTTCTTC. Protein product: CASSFSGGAEEQFF.

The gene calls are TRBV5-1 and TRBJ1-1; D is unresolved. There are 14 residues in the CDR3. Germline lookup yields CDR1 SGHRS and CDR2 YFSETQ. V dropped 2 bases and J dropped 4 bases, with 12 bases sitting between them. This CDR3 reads CASSFPGETTEAFF. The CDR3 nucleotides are TGCGCCAGCAGCTTTCCCGGGGAAACCACTGAAGCTTTCTTT.

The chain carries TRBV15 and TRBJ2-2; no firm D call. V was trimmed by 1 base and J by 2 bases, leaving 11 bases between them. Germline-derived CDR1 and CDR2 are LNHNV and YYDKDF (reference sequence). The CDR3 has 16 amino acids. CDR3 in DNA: TGTGCCACCAGCAGAGGATGGCCTTTAAACACCGGGGAGCTGTTTTTT. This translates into CATSRGWPLNTGELFF.

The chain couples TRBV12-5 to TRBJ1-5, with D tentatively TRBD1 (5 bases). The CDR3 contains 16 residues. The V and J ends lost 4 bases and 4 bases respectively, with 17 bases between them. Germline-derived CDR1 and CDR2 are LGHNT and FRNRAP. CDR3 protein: CASGSPMGGSNQPQHF. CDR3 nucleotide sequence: TGTGCTAGTGGTTCACCAATGGGGGGATCGAATCAGCCCCAGCATTTT.

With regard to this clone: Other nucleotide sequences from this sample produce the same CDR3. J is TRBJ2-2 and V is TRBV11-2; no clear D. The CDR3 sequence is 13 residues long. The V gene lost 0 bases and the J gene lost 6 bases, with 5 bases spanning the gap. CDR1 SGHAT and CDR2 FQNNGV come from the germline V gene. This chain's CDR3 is CASSLDVSGELFF. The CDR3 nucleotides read TGTGCCAGCAGCTTAGACGTGTCCGGGGAGCTGTTTTTT. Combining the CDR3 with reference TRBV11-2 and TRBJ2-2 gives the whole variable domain EAGVAQSPRYKIIEKRQSVAFWCNPISGHATLYWYQQILGQGPKLLIQFQNNGVVDDSQLPKDRFSAERLKGVDSTLKIQPAKLEDSAVYLCASSLDVSGELFFGEGSRLTVL.

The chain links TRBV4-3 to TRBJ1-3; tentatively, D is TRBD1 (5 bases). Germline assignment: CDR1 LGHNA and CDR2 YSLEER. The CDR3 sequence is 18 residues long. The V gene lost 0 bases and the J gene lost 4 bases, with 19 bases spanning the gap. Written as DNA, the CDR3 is TGCGCCAGCAGCCAAGAAGCGGTCAGGGTGAATCTAGGAAACACCATATATTTT. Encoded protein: CASSQEAVRVNLGNTIYF.

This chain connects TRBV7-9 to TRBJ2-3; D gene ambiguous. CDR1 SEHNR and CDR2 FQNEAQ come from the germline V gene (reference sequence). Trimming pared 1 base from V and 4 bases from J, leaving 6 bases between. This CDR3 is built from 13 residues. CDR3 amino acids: CASSLEWSDTQYF. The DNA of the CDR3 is TGTGCCAGCAGCTTAGAATGGTCAGATACGCAGTATTTT.

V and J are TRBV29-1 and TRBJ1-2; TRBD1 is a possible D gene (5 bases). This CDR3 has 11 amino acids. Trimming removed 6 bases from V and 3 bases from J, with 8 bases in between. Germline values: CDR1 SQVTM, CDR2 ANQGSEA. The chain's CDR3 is CSVTEYYGYTF. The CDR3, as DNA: TGCAGCGTGACAGAATACTATGGCTACACCTTC.

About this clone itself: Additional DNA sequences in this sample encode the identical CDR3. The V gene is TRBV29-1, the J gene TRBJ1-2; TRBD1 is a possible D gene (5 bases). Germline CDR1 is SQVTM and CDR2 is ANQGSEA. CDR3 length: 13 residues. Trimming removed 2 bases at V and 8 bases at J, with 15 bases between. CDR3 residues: CSVESPGGRGYTF. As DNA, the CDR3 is TGCAGCGTTGAATCTCCGGGGGGTCGGGGCTACACCTTC.

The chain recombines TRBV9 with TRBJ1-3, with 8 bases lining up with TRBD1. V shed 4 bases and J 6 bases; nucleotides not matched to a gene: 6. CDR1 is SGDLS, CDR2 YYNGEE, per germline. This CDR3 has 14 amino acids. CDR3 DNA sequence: TGTGCCAGCAGCCAGACAGGGGTCGAAAACACCATATATTTT. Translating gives CASSQTGVENTIYF.

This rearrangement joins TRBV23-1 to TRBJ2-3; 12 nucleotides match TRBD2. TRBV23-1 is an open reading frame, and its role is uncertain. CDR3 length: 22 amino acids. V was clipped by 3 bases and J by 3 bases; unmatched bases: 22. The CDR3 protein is CASSHEGLAGGPSGAPTDTQYF. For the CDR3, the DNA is TGCGCCAGCAGTCACGAGGGACTAGCGGGCGGTCCGAGTGGCGCACCGACAGATACGCAGTATTTT.

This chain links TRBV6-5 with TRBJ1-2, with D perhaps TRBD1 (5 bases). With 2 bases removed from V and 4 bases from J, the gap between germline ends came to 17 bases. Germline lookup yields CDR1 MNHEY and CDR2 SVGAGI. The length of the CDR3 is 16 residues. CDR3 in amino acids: CASSYGTAQGTYGYTF. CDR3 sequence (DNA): TGTGCCAGCAGTTACGGGACCGCCCAAGGAACCTATGGCTACACCTTC.

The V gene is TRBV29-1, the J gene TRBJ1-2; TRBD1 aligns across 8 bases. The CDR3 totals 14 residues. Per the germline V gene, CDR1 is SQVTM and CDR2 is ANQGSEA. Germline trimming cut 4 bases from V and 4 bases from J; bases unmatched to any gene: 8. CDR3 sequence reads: CSVVWDRTGYGYTF. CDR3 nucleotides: TGCAGCGTTGTTTGGGACAGGACCGGCTATGGCTACACCTTC.

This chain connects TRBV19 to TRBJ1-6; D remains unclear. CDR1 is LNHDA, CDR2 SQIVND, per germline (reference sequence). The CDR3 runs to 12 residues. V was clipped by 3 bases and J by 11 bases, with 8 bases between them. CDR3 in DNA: TGTGCCAGTAGTATTAGCGGGGCACCCCTCCACTTT. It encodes CASSISGAPLHF.

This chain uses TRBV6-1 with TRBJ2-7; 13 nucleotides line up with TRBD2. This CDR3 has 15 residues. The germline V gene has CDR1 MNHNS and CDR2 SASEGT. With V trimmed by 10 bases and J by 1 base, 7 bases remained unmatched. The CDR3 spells CATSGLAGDSYEQYF. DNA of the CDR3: TGTGCCACCTCCGGACTAGCGGGGGATTCCTACGAGCAGTACTTC.

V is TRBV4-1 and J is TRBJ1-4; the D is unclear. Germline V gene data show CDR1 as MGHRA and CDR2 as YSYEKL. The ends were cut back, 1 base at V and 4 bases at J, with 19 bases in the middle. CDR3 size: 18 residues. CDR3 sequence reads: CASSQGLAGKKGNEKLFF. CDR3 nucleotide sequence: TGCGCCAGCAGCCAAGGCCTGGCAGGAAAGAAGGGTAATGAAAAACTGTTTTTT.

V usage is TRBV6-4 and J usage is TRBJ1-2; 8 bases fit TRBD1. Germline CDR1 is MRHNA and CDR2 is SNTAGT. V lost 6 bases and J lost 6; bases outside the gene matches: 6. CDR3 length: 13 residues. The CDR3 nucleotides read TGTGCCAGCAGAACTACAGGGGGGGATGGCTACACCTTC. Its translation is CASRTTGGDGYTF.

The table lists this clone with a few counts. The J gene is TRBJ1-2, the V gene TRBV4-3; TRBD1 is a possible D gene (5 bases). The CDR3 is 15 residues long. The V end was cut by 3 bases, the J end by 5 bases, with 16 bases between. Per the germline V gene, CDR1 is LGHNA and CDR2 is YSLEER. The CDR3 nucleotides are TGCGCCAGCAGCCAGAATCAGGGTCGAGGATATGGCTACACCTTC. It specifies CASSQNQGRGYGYTF.

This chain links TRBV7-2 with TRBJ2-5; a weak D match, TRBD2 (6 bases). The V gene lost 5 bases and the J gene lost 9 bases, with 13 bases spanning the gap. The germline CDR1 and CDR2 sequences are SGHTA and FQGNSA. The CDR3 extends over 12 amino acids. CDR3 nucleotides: TGTGCCAGCAGCCCGGGGGATAGGGCCCAGTACTTC. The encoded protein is CASSPGDRAQYF.

The CDR3 DNA reads as TGTGCCAGCTCACCAAGGACAGATGAAGCTTTCTTT. Translation: CASSPRTDEAFF. The V and J genes are TRBV18 and TRBJ1-1; D possibly corresponds to TRBD1 (6 bases). CDR3 length: 12 amino acids. The germline V and J ends were trimmed by 2 bases and 7 bases, with 8 bases remaining between them. CDR1 and CDR2 (germline): KGHSH, LQKENI.

The CDR3 DNA is TGTGCCAGCAGTCCATCCGGACGGGATAGCAATCAGCCCCAGCATTTT. It translates to CASSPSGRDSNQPQHF. The gene calls are TRBV28 and TRBJ1-5; D is undetermined. Germline CDR1 and CDR2: MDHEN and SYDVKM. The V and J ends lost 5 bases and 0 bases respectively, with 14 bases between them. The CDR3 sequence is 16 residues long.

The CDR3: CASRREGRAFF. The CDR3, as DNA: TGTGCCAGCAGGAGGGAGGGGCGAGCTTTCTTT. The chain joins TRBV7-9 to TRBJ1-1; possible D gene TRBD1, 5 bases. CDR1 SEHNR and CDR2 FQNEAQ come from the germline V gene (reference sequence). V shed 6 bases and J shed 10 bases, with 12 bases lying between them. The CDR3 is 11 amino acids.

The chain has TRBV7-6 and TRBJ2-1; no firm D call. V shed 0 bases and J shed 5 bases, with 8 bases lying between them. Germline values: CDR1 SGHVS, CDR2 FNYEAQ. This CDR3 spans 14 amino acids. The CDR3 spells CASSLAPLDNEQFF. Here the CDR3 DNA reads TGTGCCAGCAGCTTAGCGCCACTGGACAATGAGCAGTTCTTC.

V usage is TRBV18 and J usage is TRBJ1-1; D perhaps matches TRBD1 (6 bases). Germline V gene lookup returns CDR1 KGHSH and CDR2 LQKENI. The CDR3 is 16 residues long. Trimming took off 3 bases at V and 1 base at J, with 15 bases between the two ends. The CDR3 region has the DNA TGTGCCAGCTCACCTCAACAGGGATTCGGGAACACTGAAGCTTTCTTT. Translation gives CASSPQQGFGNTEAFF. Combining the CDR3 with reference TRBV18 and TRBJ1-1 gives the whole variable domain NAGVMQNPRHLVRRRGQEARLRCSPMKGHSHVYWYRQLPEEGLKFMVYLQKENIIDESGMPKERFSAEFPKEGPSILRIQQVVRGDSAAYFCASSPQQGFGNTEAFFGQGTRLTVV.

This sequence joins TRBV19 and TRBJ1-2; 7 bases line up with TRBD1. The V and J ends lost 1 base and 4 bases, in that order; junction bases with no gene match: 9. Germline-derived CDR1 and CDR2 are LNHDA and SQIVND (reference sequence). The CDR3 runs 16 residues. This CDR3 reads CASSIGGQAFSYGYTF. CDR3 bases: TGTGCCAGTAGTATAGGAGGACAGGCATTCTCCTATGGCTACACCTTC.

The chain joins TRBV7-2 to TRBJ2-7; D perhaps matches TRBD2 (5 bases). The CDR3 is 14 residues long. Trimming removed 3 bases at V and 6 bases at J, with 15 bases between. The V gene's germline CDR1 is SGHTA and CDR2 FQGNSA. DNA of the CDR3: TGTGCCAGCAGCTTGGACTTAAATTCCCCCGAGCAGTACTTC. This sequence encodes CASSLDLNSPEQYF. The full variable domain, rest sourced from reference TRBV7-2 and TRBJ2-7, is GAGVSQSPSNKVTEKGKDVELRCDPISGHTALYWYRQSLGQGLEFLIYFQGNSAPDKSGLPSDRFSAERTGGSVSTLTIQRTQQEDSAVYLCASSLDLNSPEQYFGPGTRLTVT.

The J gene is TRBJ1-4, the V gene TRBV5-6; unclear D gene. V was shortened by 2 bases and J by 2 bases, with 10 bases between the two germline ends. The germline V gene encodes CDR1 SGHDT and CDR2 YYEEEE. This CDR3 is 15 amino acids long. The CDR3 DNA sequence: TGTGCCAGCAGCTTCTGGGCGGGGACTAATGAAAAACTGTTTTTT. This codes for CASSFWAGTNEKLFF.

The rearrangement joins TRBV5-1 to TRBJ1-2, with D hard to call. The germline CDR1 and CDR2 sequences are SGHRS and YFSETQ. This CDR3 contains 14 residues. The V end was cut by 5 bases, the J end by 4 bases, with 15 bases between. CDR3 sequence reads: CASRLDDPIYGYTF. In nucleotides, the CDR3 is TGCGCCAGCAGATTAGATGATCCTATCTATGGCTACACCTTC.